This T cell receptor (beta chain) was captured in a study of blood T cell repertoires in COVID-19. Study as a whole: Collection of acute and convalescent COVID-19 samples took place in the United States, Italy and Spain. T cells, B-cell-depleted T cells, or PBMCs supplied cDNA or gDNA.

Per the study methods: From reference gene primer amplification, estimates of nucleated cell counts were derived. Sequenced by immunoSEQ multiplex PCR; TCRdb stores in-frame clones only, minus some. That table supplies the V and J calls and clone size; D and trimming were determined from the DNA. The sample yields over 250,000 clones, roughly 88% seen once. The CDR3 is made up of 15 amino acids. The germline V and J ends were trimmed by 5 bases and 0 bases, with 11 bases remaining between them. Germline lookup yields CDR1 MNHEY and CDR2 SVGEGT. The clonotype comes from a woman in her 70s with acute or convalescent COVID-19. This chain joins TRBV6-2 or TRBV6-3 and TRBJ1-3; a weak D match, TRBD1 (5 bases). The sequenced material came from peripheral blood. The CDR3 nucleotides read TGTGCCAGCAGTCGGAGACAGCACTCTGGAAACACCATATATTTT. This translates into CASSRRQHSGNTIYF.